Listed below are T cell receptor beta chains from one sample, sequenced in a study of T cell responses to AZD1222 COVID-19 vaccine. The repertoire was sequenced with immunoSEQ multiplex PCR; TCRdb's copy has only in-frame clones and lacks some. The data contain 85,000 to 100,000 clones, around 73% of them seen just once; the ten biggest clones take up around 21%. The sequences come from peripheral blood, collected on day 0 of AZD1222 vaccination. These receptors originate from an adult in good health. CDR3s include the opening cysteine and the closing phenylalanine or tryptophan. The order of the fields is J gene, V gene, CDR3 protein.

TRBJ2-1 | TRBV5-4 | CASSLDSGGINEQFF
TRBJ2-6 | TRBV5-1 | CASSLTGTSGANVLTF
TRBJ2-2 | TRBV29-1 | CSVGGLLAGNTGELFF
TRBJ2-3 | TRBV12-5 | CASGLLPSTDTQYF
TRBJ2-1 | TRBV29-1 | CSVEKTEYNEQFF
TRBJ2-1 | TRBV3-1/TRBV3-2 | CASSQDRPKRLYNEQFF
TRBJ2-1 | TRBV5-6 | CASSRRGTNPYNEQFF
TRBJ1-3 | TRBV9 | CASSARGNTIYF
TRBJ1-5 | TRBV18 | CASSPSSRIHQPQHF
TRBJ1-2 | TRBV6-5 | CASIMRRGEWNGYTF
TRBJ2-3 | TRBV9 | CASSVLSTDTQYF
TRBJ2-2 | TRBV7-2 | CASSLMGTTNTGELFF
TRBJ1-5 | TRBV4-1 | CASSPRDRGRNQPQHF
TRBJ1-1 | TRBV7-6 | CASSLGRQLNTEAFF
TRBJ1-1 | TRBV10-3 | CAISGYRGRNTEAFF
TRBJ1-2 | TRBV5-1 | CASSLTRVRGYTF
TRBJ1-6 | TRBV3-1/TRBV3-2 | CASSQAGGNTLHF
TRBJ1-1 | TRBV29-1 | CSVVTGGGTEAFF
TRBJ2-1 | TRBV18 | CASSPLRLAENEQFF
TRBJ2-7 | TRBV5-1 | CASSLGGAREQYF
TRBJ1-5 | TRBV5-5 | CASSFAGTANQPQHF
TRBJ2-7 | TRBV15 | CATSRDGRNYEQYF
TRBJ2-1 | TRBV28 | CASTIGYQSEQFF
TRBJ2-2 | TRBV14 | CASSQDMTGELFF
TRBJ1-1 | TRBV5-4 | CASSLDSHMNTEAFF
TRBJ1-5 | TRBV19 | CASSLGAGGVQPQHF
TRBJ2-3 | TRBV5-1 | CASSPGQNTQYF
TRBJ1-1 | TRBV27 | CASRPQPQGPQAFF
TRBJ1-2 | TRBV19 | CASSIEPDNYGYTF
TRBJ1-6 | TRBV5-6 | CASSVGQNSPLHF
TRBJ2-2 | TRBV12-3/TRBV12-4 | CASIPAGAGELFF
TRBJ2-2 | TRBV12-3/TRBV12-4 | CASRGRWTGELFF
TRBJ1-1 | TRBV14 | CASSQVRGIEAFF
TRBJ1-5 | TRBV2 | CSRRQPGYGRGPRPGSNQPQHF
TRBJ2-7 | TRBV7-9 | CASSLSGGSGYEQYF
TRBJ2-3 | TRBV6-2/TRBV6-3 | CASSLTGGGGFTDTQYF
TRBJ2-7 | TRBV11-2 | CASSWGQAYEQYF
TRBJ2-5 | TRBV24-1 | CATSDSPGTGGYETQYF
TRBJ2-7 | TRBV11-2 | CASSLDRDTPIYEQYF
TRBJ2-5 | TRBV18 | CASSPQGGAETQYF
TRBJ2-7 | TRBV27 | CASSLMAGSYEQYF
TRBJ2-1 | TRBV5-1 | CASSLVPGAYNEQFF
TRBJ2-7 | TRBV28 | CATIREGAYEQYF
TRBJ1-2 | TRBV5-6 | CASSFRGRTYGYTF
TRBJ2-7 | TRBV5-1 | CASSPTGSNEQYF
TRBJ2-7 | TRBV27 | CASSSPVVGEQYF
TRBJ2-5 | TRBV11-2 | CASSEIRGGRRRETQYF
TRBJ2-3 | TRBV18 | CASSLTWEGDTDTQYF
TRBJ2-1 | TRBV30 | CAWSVQVEQFF
TRBJ2-5 | TRBV7-9 | CASLQKNQETQYF
TRBJ1-2 | TRBV5-1 | CASSLYGTNYGYTF
TRBJ1-1 | TRBV6-5 | CATSRQLSTEAFF
TRBJ2-2 | TRBV4-3 | CASSQAELPGELFF
TRBJ2-1 | TRBV2 | CASNGPNGRVGEQFF
TRBJ2-3 | TRBV5-1 | CASSLAGRSDTQYF